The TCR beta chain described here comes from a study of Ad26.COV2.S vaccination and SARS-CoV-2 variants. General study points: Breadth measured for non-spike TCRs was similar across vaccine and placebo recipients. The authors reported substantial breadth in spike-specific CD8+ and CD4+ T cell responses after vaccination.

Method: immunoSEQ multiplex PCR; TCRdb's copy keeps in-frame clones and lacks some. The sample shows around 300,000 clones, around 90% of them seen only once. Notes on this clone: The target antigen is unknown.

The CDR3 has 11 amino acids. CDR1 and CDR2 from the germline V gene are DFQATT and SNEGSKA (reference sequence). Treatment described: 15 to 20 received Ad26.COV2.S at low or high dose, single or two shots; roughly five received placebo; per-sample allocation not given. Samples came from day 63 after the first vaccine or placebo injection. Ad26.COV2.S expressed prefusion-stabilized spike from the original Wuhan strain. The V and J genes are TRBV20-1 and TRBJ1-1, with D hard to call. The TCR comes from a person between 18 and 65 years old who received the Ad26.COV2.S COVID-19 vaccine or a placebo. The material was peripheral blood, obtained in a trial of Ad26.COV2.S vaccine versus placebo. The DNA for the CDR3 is TGCAGACCTTATGGGAACACTGAAGCTTTCTTT. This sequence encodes CRPYGNTEAFF.